Listed below are T cell receptor beta chains from one sample, sequenced in a study of metastatic and nonmetastatic thyroid tumors. TCRdb ran MiXCR on the PCR reads. This table has around 34,000 clones, approximately 32% appearing once. Sequenced sample: blood. These receptors originate from a female donor with papillary thyroid cancer or a benign thyroid nodule (not recorded which). Some clones in this sample may be carry-over from other donors' samples. The CDR3 runs from the conserved cysteine through the conserved F or W. A D gene is named only where the DNA matches it firmly. Some rows have no size entry. The others give once, few or many, or a class for an expanded clone.

j_gene,v_gene,abundance,d_gene,CDR3aa,CDR3nt
TRBJ2-2,TRBV7-8,.,TRBD2,CASSPLAGGPAGELFF,TGTGCCAGCAGCCCTCTAGCGGGAGGGCCCGCCGGGGAGCTGTTTTTT
TRBJ2-7,TRBV7-8,medium-sized,TRBD2,CASSWTSGISYEQYF,TGTGCCAGCAGTTGGACTAGCGGGATTAGCTACGAGCAGTACTTC
TRBJ1-3,TRBV5-1,many,.,CASRAGGGSGNTIYF,TGCGCCAGCAGGGCCGGTGGAGGCTCTGGAAACACCATATATTTT
TRBJ1-1,TRBV30,.,TRBD1,CAWSVGTGEAFF,TGTGCCTGGAGTGTAGGGACAGGTGAAGCTTTCTTT
TRBJ2-1,TRBV20-1,.,.,CSARDQGALVQFF,TGCAGTGCTAGAGATCAGGGAGCTCTTGTTCAGTTCTTC
TRBJ1-2,TRBV10-3,many,.,CAISEEGDGDYTF,TGTGCCATCAGTGAGGAGGGGGATGGGGACTACACCTTC
TRBJ2-1,TRBV20-1,.,.,CSTRDGGRVTDQFF,TGCAGTACTAGAGATGGGGGCAGGGTTACCGATCAGTTCTTC
TRBJ2-6,TRBV2,.,.,CASLTGPNVLTF,TGTGCCAGCCTAACTGGGCCCAACGTCCTGACTTTC
TRBJ1-2,TRBV19,few,TRBD1,CASRRQGTAYGYTF,TGTGCCAGTAGGAGACAGGGGACAGCCTATGGCTACACCTTC
TRBJ2-1,TRBV11-2,many,TRBD2,CASSLGTSGSGEQFF,TGTGCCAGCAGCTTAGGGACTAGCGGGAGTGGGGAGCAGTTCTTC
TRBJ1-1,TRBV9,.,TRBD1,CASSLQGTGTEAFF,TGTGCCAGCAGCCTCCAAGGGACAGGCACTGAAGCTTTCTTT
TRBJ2-2,TRBV5-1,.,.,CASSQAWNTGELFF,TGCGCCAGCAGCCAGGCTTGGAACACCGGGGAGCTGTTTTTT
TRBJ1-1,TRBV27,.,.,CAVGRRGGRYTDAFF,TGTGCCGTCGGACGCAGAGGGGGGCGGTACACTGATGCGTTCTTT
TRBJ2-7,TRBV29-1,many,.,CSVGTDEQYF,TGCAGCGTTGGGACGGACGAGCAGTACTTC
TRBJ2-7,TRBV6-6,few,.,CASIYSSTYEQYF,TGTGCCAGCATTTACTCTAGCACCTACGAGCAGTACTTC
TRBJ2-7,TRBV27,many,TRBD1,CASSLRPPGGGTYEQYF,TGTGCCAGCAGTTTAAGGCCGCCAGGGGGCGGCACCTACGAGCAGTACTTC
TRBJ2-3,TRBV20-1,many,.,CSARGAVDTQYF,TGCAGTGCTAGAGGCGCGGTAGATACGCAGTATTTT
TRBJ2-1,TRBV9,many,TRBD2,CASSVASGGAMEQFF,TGTGCCAGCAGCGTAGCTAGCGGGGGGGCCATGGAGCAGTTCTTC
TRBJ2-7,TRBV18,few,.,CASSPRPEEQYF,TGTGCCAGCTCACCTAGGCCGGAGGAGCAGTACTTC
TRBJ1-3,TRBV6-5,medium-sized,.,CASSYSGGNTIYF,TGTGCCAGCAGTTACTCCGGCGGAAACACCATATATTTT
TRBJ1-2,TRBV4-3,.,TRBD1,CASSQGADRATYGYTF,TGCGCCAGCAGCCAAGGGGCGGACAGGGCGACCTATGGCTACACCTTC
TRBJ2-1,TRBV5-1,many,.,CASSLEGGVPSSYNEQFF,TGCGCCAGCAGCTTGGAAGGCGGGGTCCCCTCCTCCTACAATGAGCAGTTCTTC
TRBJ1-6,TRBV4-1,few,.,CASSRGRRLHF,TGCGCCAGCAGCCGAGGACGTCGCCTCCACTTT
TRBJ2-3,TRBV11-2,.,TRBD2,CASSWLAGGSTDTQYF,TGTGCCAGCAGTTGGCTAGCGGGAGGGAGCACAGATACGCAGTATTTT
TRBJ1-2,TRBV27,.,.,CASSYSGILNYGYTF,TGTGCCAGCAGTTACTCGGGGATTCTTAACTATGGCTACACCTTC
TRBJ2-7,TRBV27,.,.,CASIPDRYHDQYF,TGTGCCAGCATCCCCGACAGGTACCACGATCAGTACTTC
TRBJ1-2,TRBV30,medium-sized,TRBD1,CASRQGNYGYTF,TGTGCCTCTAGACAGGGGAACTATGGCTACACCTTC
TRBJ1-6,TRBV5-8,many,TRBD1,CASSLGTGLDNSPLHF,TGTGCCAGCAGCCTAGGGACAGGGCTCGATAATTCACCCCTCCACTTT
TRBJ2-7,TRBV6-1,.,.,CASSERADPSYEQYF,TGTGCCAGCAGTGAACGGGCGGACCCATCCTACGAGCAGTACTTC
TRBJ2-7,TRBV7-3,.,TRBD1,CASCPPGQGSEPYF,TGTGCCAGCTGCCCCCCGGGACAGGGCTCCGAGCCGTACTTC
TRBJ2-1,TRBV6-5,few,.,CASSYGGYRVGSYNEQFF,TGTGCCAGCAGTTACGGGGGGTACAGGGTTGGGTCCTACAATGAGCAGTTCTTC
TRBJ2-7,TRBV20-1,many,.,CSARRQGVEQYF,TGCAGTGCTAGGAGGCAGGGAGTCGAGCAGTACTTC
TRBJ1-5,TRBV2,many,.,CASSREPQGQPQHF,TGTGCCAGCAGCCGCGAACCGCAAGGTCAGCCCCAGCATTTT
TRBJ2-7,TRBV6-1,.,.,CASTQRWTSYEQYF,TGTGCCAGCACCCAGAGGTGGACCTCCTACGAGCAGTACTTC
TRBJ1-6,TRBV2,.,.,CASSGPGAAHNSPLHF,TGTGCCAGCAGTGGCCCAGGGGCAGCCCACAATTCACCCCTCCACTTT
TRBJ2-1,TRBV10-3,many,TRBD2,CAISEISGEAGVYNEQFF,TGTGCCATCAGTGAGATAAGTGGAGAAGCGGGGGTCTACAATGAGCAGTTCTTC
TRBJ1-2,TRBV6-2/TRBV6-3,.,.,CASSSLNADGYTF,TGTGCCAGCAGTTCGTTGAACGCGGATGGCTACACCTTC
TRBJ2-4,TRBV6-1,many,.,CASSAGLGDIQYF,TGTGCCAGCAGTGCTGGACTTGGGGACATTCAGTACTTC
TRBJ1-1,TRBV11-2,.,.,CASSLDQGLTEAFF,TGTGCCAGCAGCTTAGATCAGGGCTTAACTGAAGCTTTCTTT
TRBJ2-7,TRBV27,few,.,CASRASPPSHYEQYF,TGTGCCAGCAGAGCGTCGCCCCCCTCCCACTACGAGCAGTACTTC
TRBJ2-2,TRBV19,medium-sized,.,CASSISAAGELFF,TGTGCCAGTAGTATATCCGCAGCCGGGGAGCTGTTTTTT
TRBJ1-2,TRBV5-1,many,.,CASSGRTANYGYTF,TGCGCCAGCAGCGGCCGTACAGCTAACTATGGCTACACCTTC
TRBJ2-1,TRBV7-9,many,TRBD2,CASTGGGYEQFF,TGTGCCAGCACCGGGGGGGGGTATGAGCAGTTCTTC
TRBJ1-5,TRBV12-5,.,TRBD1,CASALGPGQAGNQPQHF,TGTGCTAGTGCTTTGGGCCCGGGACAGGCGGGCAATCAGCCCCAGCATTTT
TRBJ2-5,TRBV12-3/TRBV12-4,.,TRBD2,CASILWDFGLAWQETQYF,TGTGCCAGCATTTTGTGGGACTTTGGACTAGCGTGGCAAGAGACCCAGTACTTC
TRBJ2-3,TRBV5-1,.,.,CTSRGQAGGTDTQYF,TGCACCAGCAGGGGACAGGCGGGGGGCACAGATACACAGTATTTT
TRBJ2-7,TRBV12-3/TRBV12-4,few,.,CASSPWTLRGEQYF,TGTGCCAGCAGTCCATGGACCCTAAGGGGCGAGCAGTACTTC
TRBJ2-7,TRBV12-3/TRBV12-4,medium-sized,.,CASSFAGTEQYF,TGTGCCAGCAGTTTTGCGGGTACAGAGCAGTACTTC
TRBJ2-7,TRBV29-1,many,TRBD2,CSVASASGGWEQYF,TGCAGCGTTGCGTCGGCTAGCGGGGGGTGGGAGCAGTACTTC
TRBJ2-3,TRBV15,few,.,CATSRDGGLGTDTQYF,TGTGCCACCAGCAGAGATGGGGGGCTGGGGACAGATACGCAGTATTTT
TRBJ2-2,TRBV12-3/TRBV12-4,many,.,CASSFGGTGELFF,TGTGCCAGCAGTTTCGGGGGTACCGGGGAGCTGTTTTTT
TRBJ1-2,TRBV20-1,many,.,CSAGPTGDGYTF,TGCAGTGCTGGGCCTACTGGGGATGGCTACACCTTC
TRBJ1-5,TRBV15,many,TRBD1,CATSTGVDQPQHF,TGTGCCACTTCGACAGGGGTCGATCAGCCCCAGCATTTT
TRBJ1-1,TRBV20-1,few,.,CSAIHSVGEEAFF,TGCAGTGCTATACACAGTGTCGGTGAGGAGGCTTTCTTT
TRBJ1-5,TRBV21-1,many,.,CASRQKGDRRKYSNQPQHF,TGTGCCAGCAGGCAAAAGGGGGACAGGAGGAAATATAGCAATCAGCCCCAGCATTTT